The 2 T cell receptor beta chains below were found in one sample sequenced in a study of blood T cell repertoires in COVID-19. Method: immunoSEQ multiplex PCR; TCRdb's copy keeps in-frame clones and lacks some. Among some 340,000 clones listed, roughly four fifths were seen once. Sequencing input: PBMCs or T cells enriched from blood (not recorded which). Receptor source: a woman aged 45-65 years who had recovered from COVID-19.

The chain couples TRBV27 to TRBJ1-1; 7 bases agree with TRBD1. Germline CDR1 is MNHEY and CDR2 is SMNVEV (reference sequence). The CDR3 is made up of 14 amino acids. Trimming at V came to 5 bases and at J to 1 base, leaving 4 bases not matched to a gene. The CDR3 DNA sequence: TGTGCCAGCAGTGAACGACAGGGGAACACTGAAGCTTTCTTT. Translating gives CASSERQGNTEAFF.

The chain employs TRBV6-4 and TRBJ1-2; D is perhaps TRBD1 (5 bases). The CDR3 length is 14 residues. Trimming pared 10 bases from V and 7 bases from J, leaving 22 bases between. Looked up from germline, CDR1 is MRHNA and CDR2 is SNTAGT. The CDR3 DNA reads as TGTGCCAACCCTCGGGCTTCACCTAGGGGTGGCTACACCTTC. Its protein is CANPRASPRGGYTF.